This T cell receptor (beta chain) was found in a study of identical twins. V lost 2 bases and J 7 bases, leaving 18 bases between the germline ends. Germline assignment: CDR1 SEHNR and CDR2 FQNEAQ (reference sequence). The CDR3 runs to 16 residues. Each cDNA held unique molecular identifiers, and template switching gave it a universal primer site. MiXCR, run by TCRdb on the 5' RACE reads, gives a single entry per CDR3 protein. Among 540,000 or so distinct CDR3 sequences listed, 20% to 25% were seen once. These data are also associated with another study on yellow fever vaccine responses in identical twins.

Sequencing was performed on CD4+ T cells sorted from blood. The TCR was taken from a woman between 18 and 30 years old in good health. The rearrangement uses TRBV7-9 and TRBJ2-1; tentative D call: TRBD2 (5 bases). CDR3 nucleotide sequence: TGTGCCAGCAGCTTACAGCGGCAGGCCCGAAGGAATGAGCAGTTCTTC. Translating gives CASSLQRQARRNEQFF.